One and the same sample provided the 20 T cell receptor beta chains below, sequenced in a study of regulatory T cells in long-lasting Graves disease. Library construction for TCR beta used iRepertoire HTBI primers and Arm-PCR of CDR3 regions. TCRdb re-analysed the multiplex PCR reads in MiXCR, keeping a single row per CDR3 protein. Of about 450,000 distinct CDR3 sequences in the sample, 12% to 15% were seen once. Time point described: newly diagnosed GD, antithyroid drugs for less than 3 months. Making the TCR library involved RNA that had been extracted from PBMCs. The same sample was also used in a study of T cells in Graves' hyperthyroidism and ophthalmopathy.

The sequencing here drew on peripheral blood mononuclear cells (PBMCs), taken at new diagnosis, from a patient treated with antithyroid drugs. The origin of the receptors is a woman in her forties or fifties with Graves disease.

This chain connects TRBV25-1 to TRBJ1-1; possible D gene TRBD1, 6 bases. Germline values: CDR1 MGHDK, CDR2 SYGVNS. The CDR3 totals 16 residues. Trimming removed 6 bases at V and 0 bases at J, with 17 bases between. The CDR3 DNA reads as TGTGCCAGCAGAGCCGGGACACCAAAAATGAACACTGAAGCTTTCTTT. It encodes CASRAGTPKMNTEAFF.

Many counts were recorded for this clonotype. The chain joins TRBV27 to TRBJ2-7; D may be TRBD2 (5 bases). The CDR3 covers 15 residues. The ends were cut back, 2 bases at V and 7 bases at J, with 18 bases in the middle. Per the germline V gene, CDR1 is MNHEY and CDR2 is SMNVEV (reference sequence). For the CDR3, the DNA is TGTGCCAGCAGTTTAATCGGTGCGGCCGGCGGGGAGCAGTACTTC. It codes for CASSLIGAAGGEQYF.

The genes are TRBV5-1 and TRBJ1-5; D remains ambiguous. Germline loops: CDR1 SGHRS, CDR2 YFSETQ. V was shortened by 1 base and J by 0 bases, with 11 bases between the two germline ends. This CDR3 is 16 amino acids long. The CDR3, as DNA: TGCGCCAGCAGCTTGCTTGGCAGTTATAGCAATCAGCCCCAGCATTTT. This translates into CASSLLGSYSNQPQHF. Full variable domain (missing parts from reference TRBV5-1 and TRBJ1-5): KAGVTQTPRYLIKTRGQQVTLSCSPISGHRSVSWYQQTPGQGLQFLFEYFSETQRNKGNFPGRFSGRQFSNSRSEMNVSTLELGDSALYLCASSLLGSYSNQPQHFGDGTRLSIL.

This clonotype came up a few times. The chain links TRBV7-6 to TRBJ2-4; 8 nucleotides match TRBD2. With 1 base clipped from V and 0 bases from J, the junction kept 8 bases outside the gene matches. Germline values: CDR1 SGHVS, CDR2 FNYEAQ. The CDR3 contains 18 residues. The CDR3 loop reads CASSLETSERLAKNIQYF. CDR3 coding DNA: TGTGCCAGCAGCTTAGAGACTAGCGAGAGGTTAGCCAAAAACATTCAGTACTTC.

With respect to this clonotype: A single base separates this from a much larger clone, so it may be a read error. The chain carries TRBV6-5 and TRBJ2-2; D is possibly TRBD2 (6 bases). The CDR3 runs to 13 residues. CDR1 and CDR2 from the germline V gene are MNHEY and SVGAGI. CDR3 residues: CASSYAVPGGLFF. The CDR3 DNA sequence: TGTGCCAGCAGTTACGCAGTTCCCGGGGGGCTGTTTTTT.

This clonotype was seen more than once but under ten times. The gene calls are TRBV29-1 and TRBJ1-1; D is unresolved. CDR3 length: 12 residues. V lost 6 bases to trimming and J lost 1 base, with 9 bases between them. The germline V gene encodes CDR1 SQVTM and CDR2 ANQGSEA. CDR3 residues: CSVGRGNTEAFF. In DNA form, the CDR3 reads TGCAGCGTCGGGCGGGGGAACACTGAAGCTTTCTTT.

The V call is TRBV19, the J call TRBJ1-5; 7 bases are a match to TRBD1. The J segment lost 4 bases and the V segment lost 3 bases, leaving 9 bases of the junction unmatched. This CDR3 spans 16 amino acids. In germline, CDR1 is LNHDA, CDR2 SQIVND (reference sequence). The CDR3 is CASSINAGTVNQPQHF. CDR3 coding DNA: TGTGCCAGTAGTATCAATGCCGGGACAGTAAATCAGCCCCAGCATTTT. The full variable domain, with the rest looked up from reference TRBV19 and TRBJ1-5, is DGGITQSPKYLFRKEGQNVTLSCEQNLNHDAMYWYRQDPGQGLRLIYYSQIVNDFQKGDIAEGYSVSREKKESFPLTVTSAQKNPTAFYLCASSINAGTVNQPQHFGDGTRLSIL.

This clonotype appeared many times. This sequence joins TRBV5-1 and TRBJ2-1, with D tentatively TRBD1 (6 bases). CDR1 and CDR2 (germline): SGHRS, YFSETQ. The V end was cut by 0 bases, the J end by 0 bases, with 10 bases between. CDR3 length: 16 amino acids. CDR3 nucleotide sequence: TGCGCCAGCAGCTTGGGAGGGGGTTTCTCCTACAATGAGCAGTTCTTC. It is translated as CASSLGGGFSYNEQFF.

This clonotype was seen many times. The rearrangement joins TRBV6-2 or TRBV6-3 to TRBJ2-1, with a tentative D call TRBD2 (5 bases). V was pared by 6 bases and J by 2 bases, with 14 bases between. The CDR3 is 15 amino acids. Germline CDR1 and CDR2: MNHEY and SVGEGT. The CDR3 nucleotides are TGTGCCAGCAGACTGGGCGAGGGAACCTACAATGAGCAGTTCTTC. Translation gives CASRLGEGTYNEQFF.

This clonotype was seen many times. The rearrangement links TRBV28 to TRBJ2-1; 10 bases align to TRBD1. Trimming cost V 5 bases and J 10 bases; bases outside gene matches: 8. The CDR3 is 14 residues long. Germline CDR1 is MDHEN and CDR2 is SYDVKM. In nucleotides, the CDR3 is TGTGCCAGCAGTAGGACAGGGGGTAGGGGCGAGCAGTTCTTC. The encoded protein is CASSRTGGRGEQFF.

This clonotype was recorded many times. V usage is TRBV2 and J usage is TRBJ2-5; the D gene is possibly TRBD2 (5 bases). Germline CDR1 reads SNHLY; CDR2 reads FYNNEI. V was trimmed by 2 bases and J by 5 bases, leaving 18 bases between them. The CDR3 has 16 amino acids. The CDR3 sequence: CASSESSGRGGETQYF. The CDR3 nucleotides read TGTGCCAGCAGTGAATCAAGTGGGAGAGGTGGGGAGACCCAGTACTTC. The complete variable domain, with remaining parts taken from reference TRBV2 and TRBJ2-5, reads EPEVTQTPSHQVTQMGQEVILRCVPISNHLYFYWYRQILGQKVEFLVSFYNNEISEKSEIFDDQFSVERPDGSNFTLKIRSTKLEDSAMYFCASSESSGRGGETQYFGPGTRLLVL.

This clonotype turned up a few times. The CDR3 DNA sequence: TGTGCCAGCAGCTTGCAGGGGGGCCATATCTACGAGCAGTACTTC. This translates into CASSLQGGHIYEQYF. This rearrangement joins TRBV7-3 to TRBJ2-7; perhaps TRBD1 as D (7 bases). This CDR3 is 15 amino acids long. CDR1 and CDR2 from the germline V gene are SGHTA and FQGTGA. Trimming removed 3 bases from V and 3 bases from J, with 15 bases in between.

Regarding this clonotype: Given a much more abundant clone one base away, this may be a read error. The rearrangement joins TRBV6-9 to TRBJ1-5; D uncertain. The CDR3 is made up of 12 amino acids. The V gene's germline CDR1 is MNHGY and CDR2 SVAAGI. The CDR3 spells CASSEGDQPRHF. In DNA form, the CDR3 reads TGTGCCAGCAGTGAGGGAGATCAGCCCCGGCATTTT.

This clonotype was seen many times. The chain is built from TRBV4-1 and TRBJ2-7, with a possible D match to TRBD2 (6 bases). The length of the CDR3 is 15 residues. Trimming took 4 bases from V and 3 from J, leaving 16 bases between them. The germline V gene encodes CDR1 MGHRA and CDR2 YSYEKL. CDR3 DNA: TGCGCCAGCAGCCTCACGAGGAGGGAAGGCTACGAGCAGTACTTC. Translating it yields CASSLTRREGYEQYF.

Regarding this clonotype: Sequence at one end of the junction differs from germline and may be a read error. The chain carries TRBV18 and TRBJ2-5; D is unclear. This CDR3 is built from 14 residues. Per the germline V gene, CDR1 is KGHSH and CDR2 is LQKENI. The CDR3 coding sequence is TGTGCCAGCTCACCACCGGCGGAGAGCCGACGCCAAAAATTC. Its translation: CASSPPAESRRQKF.

V usage is TRBV19 and J usage is TRBJ2-7; D is possibly TRBD2 (5 bases). The germline CDR1 and CDR2 sequences are LNHDA and SQIVND (reference sequence). V dropped 3 bases and J dropped 2 bases, with 14 bases sitting between them. The CDR3 covers 15 residues. CDR3 residues: CASSIPGSGTYEQYF. The DNA for the CDR3 is TGTGCCAGTAGTATCCCGGGGAGTGGGACCTACGAGCAGTACTTC. Filled out from reference TRBV19 and TRBJ2-7, the complete variable domain reads DGGITQSPKYLFRKEGQNVTLSCEQNLNHDAMYWYRQDPGQGLRLIYYSQIVNDFQKGDIAEGYSVSREKKESFPLTVTSAQKNPTAFYLCASSIPGSGTYEQYFGPGTRLTVT.

On this clonotype: A much larger clone sits a single nucleotide away, making a read error possible. Without the conserved terminal phenylalanine or tryptophan, this CDR3 likely stems from a read error. V and J are TRBV12-3 or TRBV12-4 and TRBJ1-2; unclear D gene. The CDR3 is made up of 14 amino acids. V was cut by 7 bases and J by 6 bases, with 18 bases left in between. The chain's CDR3 is CASINPEGVHGYTS. DNA of the CDR3: TGTGCCAGCATCAACCCCGAGGGAGTCCATGGCTACACCTCC.

The chain combines TRBV29-1 with TRBJ1-5; 11 nucleotides match TRBD1. V trimming: 8 bases; J trimming: 5 bases; junction bases outside the gene matches: 5. Germline V gene sequence: CDR1 SQVTM, CDR2 ANQGSEA. There are 13 residues in the CDR3. CDR3 DNA sequence: TGCAGCACGGGACAGGGGGGGGATCAGCCCCAGCATTTT. Translation: CSTGQGGDQPQHF.

This clonotype was seen ten or more times. CDR3: CASKKPGAPAQYF. The CDR3 region has the DNA TGTGCCAGCAAGAAACCAGGGGCCCCAGCGCAGTATTTT. This rearrangement joins TRBV28 to TRBJ2-3; a possible D gene is TRBD1 (6 bases). In germline, CDR1 is MDHEN, CDR2 SYDVKM. The ends were cut back, 7 bases at V and 10 bases at J, with 18 bases in the middle. CDR3 length: 13 residues.

This sequence joins TRBV7-8 and TRBJ2-2; D gene ambiguous. V was cut by 3 bases and J by 0 bases, with 11 bases left in between. This CDR3 is 16 amino acids long. CDR1 SGHVS and CDR2 FQNEAQ come from the germline V gene. CDR3 region: CASSLVALANTGELFF. The CDR3 coding sequence is TGTGCCAGCAGCTTGGTGGCGTTGGCGAACACCGGGGAGCTGTTTTTT.